Shown below are 27 T cell receptor beta chains from a single sample sequenced in a study of cytomegalovirus exposure and HLA in healthy donors. 60 Vbeta and 13 Jbeta primers were used in PCR. Only in-frame clones appear in the TCRdb table, and some are missing; sequencing was by immunoSEQ multiplex PCR. The data contain some 200,000 clones, 76% of them singletons. The sample comprised PBMCs. Source of these receptors: a man aged 18 to 30 in good health and CMV-seronegative.

The chain has TRBV6-1 and TRBJ2-1; a possible D gene is TRBD2 (6 bases). The V and J ends lost 3 bases and 3 bases respectively, with 18 bases between them. Germline V gives CDR1 MNHNS, CDR2 SASEGT. The CDR3 is 17 residues long. CDR3 DNA sequence: TGTGCCAGCAGTGAGCCCGCGTGGGGGGTCTTCTACAATGAGCAGTTCTTC. Protein sequence: CASSEPAWGVFYNEQFF.

The chain is built from TRBV5-6 and TRBJ2-7; D possibly corresponds to TRBD2 (6 bases). From germline, CDR1 is SGHDT and CDR2 YYEEEE. The CDR3 has 13 amino acids. The ends were cut back, 4 bases at V and 3 bases at J, with 11 bases in the middle. The CDR3 sequence: CASSPAGGYEQYF. In DNA form, the CDR3 reads TGTGCCAGCAGCCCGGCCGGGGGCTACGAGCAGTACTTC.

The genes are TRBV11-2 and TRBJ2-3, with D possibly matching TRBD2 (5 bases). Trimming took off 2 bases at V and 6 bases at J, with 24 bases between the two ends. Germline V CDR1 and CDR2: SGHAT, FQNNGV. This CDR3 has 18 residues. The CDR3 here is CASSLRLASWESWDTQYF. CDR3 coding DNA: TGTGCCAGCAGCTTACGACTCGCTAGCTGGGAATCATGGGATACGCAGTATTTT.

The chain employs TRBV10-3 and TRBJ2-3; tentatively, D is TRBD2 (6 bases). The ends were cut back, 0 bases at V and 6 bases at J, with 13 bases in the middle. The length of the CDR3 is 15 residues. CDR1 and CDR2 (germline): ENHRY, SYGVKD. CDR3 in amino acids: CAISESGLPRDTQYF. CDR3 coding DNA: TGTGCCATCAGTGAGTCGGGACTTCCGAGGGATACGCAGTATTTT.

This clone was seen a handful of times. The V gene is TRBV4-2, the J gene TRBJ2-2; 9 bases match TRBD2. The germline V gene has CDR1 LGHNA and CDR2 YNFKEQ. J gave up 7 bases and V 0 bases, and 6 bases lay outside the gene matches. The CDR3 has 16 residues. CDR3 protein: CASSQDLTSGFGELFF. In DNA form, the CDR3 reads TGTGCCAGCAGCCAAGATCTAACTAGCGGGTTCGGGGAGCTGTTTTTT.

The chain carries TRBV2 and TRBJ2-7; 12 bases match TRBD2. J lost 5 bases, V lost 9 bases, and 14 bases had no gene match. The CDR3 has 16 amino acids. Germline values: CDR1 SNHLY, CDR2 FYNNEI. The CDR3 DNA sequence: TGTGCCAGTAAAGCTTCTAGCGGGAGGGCCCCTAACGAGCAGTACTTC. Protein: CASKASSGRAPNEQYF.

The rearrangement joins TRBV19 to TRBJ1-4; possibly TRBD1 for D (6 bases). This CDR3 region has 15 residues. Germline lookup yields CDR1 LNHDA and CDR2 SQIVND (reference sequence). Trimming removed 5 bases at V and 1 base at J, with 11 bases between. The CDR3 nucleotides are TGTGCCAGTAGTCCACAACAGGGAACTAATGAAAAACTGTTTTTT. Protein: CASSPQQGTNEKLFF.

In its sample, this clone was seen a few times. The genes are TRBV10-3 and TRBJ2-1; possible D gene TRBD2, 6 bases. The CDR3 loop spans 12 amino acids. Per germline, CDR1 ENHRY and CDR2 SYGVKD. Trimming removed 2 bases at V and 12 bases at J, with 11 bases between. CDR3 sequence (DNA): TGTGCCATCAGTGAGACGGGGGTGGGGCAGTTCTTC. This sequence encodes CAISETGVGQFF.

The table lists this clone with a count of one. The DNA for the CDR3 is TGCGCCAGCAGCTTGTCGGGGAATGGAAACACCATATATTTT. Amino acids: CASSLSGNGNTIYF. V gene TRBV5-1 combines with J gene TRBJ1-3, with D unclear. Germline V lookup: CDR1 SGHRS, CDR2 YFSETQ. Between the trimmed V and J ends, which lost 1 base and 3 bases, there was a span of 8 bases. The CDR3 contains 14 residues.

V and J are TRBV18 and TRBJ1-5; possible D gene TRBD1, 5 bases. The CDR3 covers 15 residues. V lost 3 bases and J 5 bases, leaving 14 bases between the germline ends. Germline loops: CDR1 KGHSH, CDR2 LQKENI. The CDR3 here is CASSPAGGAYQPQHF. CDR3 nucleotide sequence: TGTGCCAGCTCACCCGCGGGAGGGGCATATCAGCCCCAGCATTTT.

The chain has TRBV28 and TRBJ2-6, with 8 nucleotides matching TRBD1. The CDR3 is 15 residues long. Germline V gene data show CDR1 as MDHEN and CDR2 as SYDVKM. The junction had 3 bases not matched to a gene; V was cut back by 8 bases and J by 0 bases. DNA of the CDR3: TGTGCCAGCGGACAGGGAAGCTCTGGGGCCAACGTCCTGACTTTC. Translation: CASGQGSSGANVLTF.

This chain links TRBV28 with TRBJ2-1; 9 bases line up with TRBD1. Germline V gene lookup returns CDR1 MDHEN and CDR2 SYDVKM. The CDR3 totals 14 residues. With V trimmed by 10 bases and J by 5 bases, 9 bases remained unmatched. The CDR3 reads CATKTGGADNEQFF. Here the CDR3 DNA reads TGTGCCACCAAAACAGGGGGCGCGGACAATGAGCAGTTCTTC. The full variable domain, with the rest looked up from reference TRBV28 and TRBJ2-1, is DVKVTQSSRYLVKRTGEKVFLECVQDMDHENMFWYRQDPGLGLRLIYFSYDVKMKEKGDIPEGYSVSREKKERFSLILESASTNQTSMYLCATKTGGADNEQFFGPGTRLTVL.

V and J are TRBV27 and TRBJ1-6; 8 positions match TRBD1. V shed 6 bases, J shed 4 bases, and the junction held 5 bases outside the gene matches. CDR1 is MNHEY and CDR2 is SMNVEV in the germline V gene (reference sequence). The CDR3 covers 15 residues. As DNA, the CDR3 is TGTGCCAGCAGAGAACAGGGGGGGTATAATTCACCCCTCCACTTT. Translation: CASREQGGYNSPLHF.

This chain uses TRBV23-1 with TRBJ2-5; TRBD2 aligns across 8 bases. The DNA end is more similar to TRBJ2-7, so the J call may be wrong. TRBV23-1 counts as an open reading frame of uncertain function. CDR3 length: 15 amino acids. CDR3 residues: CASSQPAGATYEQYF. CDR3 DNA: TGCGCCAGCAGTCAACCAGCGGGAGCAACCTACGAGCAGTACTTC.

This clone turned up a few times. Other DNA sequences in the same sample also yield this CDR3. The chain recombines TRBV27 with TRBJ2-7, with D unresolved. Germline V gene data show CDR1 as MNHEY and CDR2 as SMNVEV (reference sequence). There are 13 residues in the CDR3. Trimming cost V 2 bases and J 0 bases, with 5 bases left between them. The CDR3 reads CASSLTSSYEQYF. The CDR3 DNA reads TGTGCCAGCAGTTTAACGAGCTCCTACGAGCAGTACTTC.

The genes are TRBV23-1 and TRBJ1-2, with no clear D. TRBV23-1 is recorded as an ORF, its role being uncertain. CDR3 length: 16 amino acids. V lost 3 bases and J 3 bases, leaving 17 bases between the germline ends. The CDR3 loop is CASSHPRPAADYGYTF. Here the CDR3 DNA reads TGCGCCAGCAGTCACCCCCGCCCGGCGGCAGACTATGGCTACACCTTC.

This rearrangement joins TRBV19 to TRBJ2-1, with TRBD2 as a possible D gene (7 bases). The CDR3 length is 15 residues. Germline V gene sequence: CDR1 LNHDA, CDR2 SQIVND (reference sequence). V lost 9 bases and J lost 4, with 19 bases in between. This chain's CDR3 is CASLGGGSGYNEQFF. CDR3 nucleotides: TGTGCCAGCCTCGGGGGCGGGAGTGGTTACAATGAGCAGTTCTTC.

The J gene is TRBJ1-4, the V gene TRBV18; D uncertain. V was shortened by 6 bases and J by 3 bases, with 17 bases between the two germline ends. From germline, CDR1 is KGHSH and CDR2 LQKENI. The CDR3 sequence is 16 residues long. CDR3 in DNA: TGTGCCAGCTCCCTCGTCGCCCTCGGGGCTAATGAAAAACTGTTTTTT. Translating it yields CASSLVALGANEKLFF.

CDR3 DNA sequence: TGTGCCAGTAGTATTGGACAGGGACACGGCTACACCTTC. Translating gives CASSIGQGHGYTF. This sequence joins TRBV19 and TRBJ1-2, with 8 nucleotides matching TRBD1. Germline V gives CDR1 LNHDA, CDR2 SQIVND (reference sequence). J lost 8 bases, V lost 3 bases, and 5 bases had no gene match. This CDR3 is built from 13 residues.

This clone is a singleton in its sample. The rearrangement uses TRBV19 and TRBJ2-2, with D possibly matching TRBD1 (5 bases). Trimming removed 4 bases at V and 4 bases at J, with 7 bases between. Germline CDR1 LNHDA, CDR2 SQIVND (reference sequence). This CDR3 has 13 residues. DNA of the CDR3: TGTGCCAGTAGTACAGGGTTCACCGGGGAGCTGTTTTTT. It translates to CASSTGFTGELFF. The complete variable domain, with remaining parts taken from reference TRBV19 and TRBJ2-2, reads DGGITQSPKYLFRKEGQNVTLSCEQNLNHDAMYWYRQDPGQGLRLIYYSQIVNDFQKGDIAEGYSVSREKKESFPLTVTSAQKNPTAFYLCASSTGFTGELFFGEGSRLTVL.

The V call is TRBV10-1, the J call TRBJ2-5; D ambiguous. The J call may be wrong; the DNA end is better matched by TRBJ2-7. Germline V gene lookup returns CDR1 WNHNN and CDR2 SYGVQD (reference sequence). The CDR3 contains 15 residues. The CDR3 here is CASSESVAIPYEQYF. In DNA, the CDR3 is TGCGCCAGCAGTGAGTCGGTCGCCATACCCTACGAGCAGTACTTC.

J is TRBJ1-1 and V is TRBV6-1, with 8 bases fitting TRBD1. Germline trimming cut 6 bases from V and 3 bases from J; bases unmatched to any gene: 6. The CDR3 contains 14 residues. Germline V gives CDR1 MNHNS, CDR2 SASEGT. As DNA, the CDR3 is TGTGCCAGCAGACTCCGACAGGGGTACACTGAAGCTTTCTTT. Translated, it gives CASRLRQGYTEAFF.

This rearrangement joins TRBV5-4 to TRBJ1-1, with 7 nucleotides matching TRBD1. This CDR3 is built from 14 residues. The V segment lost 2 bases and the J segment 0 bases; nucleotides outside the gene matches: 1. Germline-derived CDR1 and CDR2 are SGHNT and YYREEE (reference sequence). The CDR3 bases are TGTGCCAGCAGCTTAGGGGGCGTGAACACTGAAGCTTTCTTT. Amino acid sequence: CASSLGGVNTEAFF.

This chain's CDR3 is CATQGLAGVTGELFF. CDR3 nucleotides: TGTGCCACCCAGGGACTAGCGGGAGTCACCGGGGAGCTGTTTTTT. The chain uses TRBV6-5 and TRBJ2-2; TRBD2 matches 14 bases. The CDR3 runs to 15 residues. V trimming: 10 bases; J trimming: 4 bases; junction bases outside the gene matches: 5. Germline CDR1 is MNHEY and CDR2 is SVGAGI.

V gene TRBV29-1 combines with J gene TRBJ2-5; TRBD1 matches 7 bases. TRBJ2-7 matches the DNA end more closely, so the J call is doubtful. CDR3 size: 13 residues. Germline V gene sequence: CDR1 SQVTM, CDR2 ANQGSEA. The CDR3 is CSVSYRGRYEQYF. Here the CDR3 DNA reads TGCAGCGTTTCGTACAGGGGAAGGTACGAGCAGTACTTC.

The gene calls are TRBV6-5 and TRBJ2-7, with 8 bases matching TRBD2. The germline gives CDR1 MNHEY, CDR2 SVGAGI. V trimming: 6 bases; J trimming: 2 bases; junction bases outside the gene matches: 6. This CDR3 comprises 14 residues. CDR3 sequence: CASSSGSTTYEQYF. In DNA, the CDR3 is TGTGCCAGCAGCAGCGGGAGCACCACCTACGAGCAGTACTTC.

The chain joins TRBV7-6 to TRBJ2-1, with unresolved D. Trimming pared 3 bases from V and 0 bases from J, leaving 15 bases between. Looked up from germline, CDR1 is SGHVS and CDR2 is FNYEAQ. This CDR3 is 17 amino acids long. CDR3 sequence (DNA): TGTGCCAGCAGCTTTTCGCTACGTCCGAGCTCCTACAATGAGCAGTTCTTC. The encoded protein is CASSFSLRPSSYNEQFF. Using reference TRBV7-6 and TRBJ2-1 for the parts outside the CDR3, the full variable domain is GAGVSQSPRYKVTKRGQDVALRCDPISGHVSLYWYRQALGQGPEFLTYFNYEAQQDKSGLPNDRFSAERPEGSISTLTIQRTEQRDSAMYRCASSFSLRPSSYNEQFFGPGTRLTVL.